The 2 T cell receptor beta chains in this list originate from one sample, sequenced in a study of shared clonotypes between healthy human individuals (dated by TCRdb to the early 2020s). The method was the immunoSEQ multiplex PCR assay. As stored in TCRdb, this immuneACCESS dataset retains in-frame rearrangements with V and J assigned. A fraction of the clones does not appear; measured against another copy, unresolved V genes explain less than half of the discrepancy, and the remainder lacks a known reason. This sample comprises about 1.4 million clones, about 96% of them detected only once. Approximately 1.2% of the sample is in the top ten clones. Sequencing input: naive CD4+ T cells sorted from blood. Explained via the paper, the cell subset or site label denotes: CD45RA+ positively selected. The receptors were gathered from a man younger than 45 in good health.

V is TRBV28 and J is TRBJ2-3; 7 bases map to TRBD2. The CDR3 extends over 15 amino acids. V gave up 5 bases and J gave up 4 bases; unmatched junction bases: 9. CDR1 is MDHEN, CDR2 SYDVKM, per germline. The DNA of the CDR3 is TGTGCCAGCAGTATCAGAAGCGGGAACGCAGATACGCAGTATTTT. This gives the protein CASSIRSGNADTQYF.

This sequence joins TRBV5-1 and TRBJ2-5, with TRBD2 matching 7 bases. This CDR3 spans 15 amino acids. Germline CDR1 and CDR2: SGHRS and YFSETQ. Trimming cost V 0 bases and J 5 bases; bases outside gene matches: 7. In nucleotides, the CDR3 is TGCGCCAGCAGCTTGGCGGCGGGAGCGGGGGAGACCCAGTACTTC. Its protein product is CASSLAAGAGETQYF.